This entry lists 27 T cell receptor beta chains sequenced from one sample in a study of blood T cell repertoires in COVID-19. The data were produced by immunoSEQ multiplex PCR, yet TCRdb's version contains in-frame clones alone and is incomplete. The table shows about 55,000 clones, with less than 90% occurring only once. The specimen was peripheral blood. The receptors originated from a woman aged 60 to 75 with acute or convalescent COVID-19.

The genes are TRBV2 and TRBJ2-7; 8 nucleotides match TRBD1. The CDR3 runs 21 residues. The germline CDR1 and CDR2 sequences are SNHLY and FYNNEI. Trimming removed 6 bases from V and 2 bases from J; junction bases left unmatched: 27. The chain's CDR3 is CASSRRGLVTGVGATTYEQYF. The CDR3 region has the DNA TGTGCCAGCAGCCGTAGGGGTCTCGTGACAGGGGTCGGTGCGACGACCTACGAGCAGTACTTC.

Regarding this clone: This sample also contains other DNA sequences that code for the same CDR3. The chain recombines TRBV4-1 with TRBJ2-1, with TRBD2 matching 8 bases. The V gene end was trimmed by 1 base and the J gene end by 3 bases; junction bases not matched to a gene: 2. The CDR3 runs 15 residues. Germline CDR1 reads MGHRA; CDR2 reads YSYEKL. The CDR3: CASSQGSGSYNEQFF. CDR3 DNA: TGCGCCAGCAGCCAAGGGAGCGGGAGCTACAATGAGCAGTTCTTC.

This sequence joins TRBV6-6 and TRBJ1-4; 7 nucleotides line up with TRBD1. This CDR3 is 16 amino acids long. V shed 2 bases and J 8 bases; nucleotides not matched to a gene: 11. CDR1 and CDR2 from the germline V gene are MNHNY and SVGAGI (reference sequence). Here the CDR3 DNA reads TGTGCCAGCAGTTACCCCCTTCAGGGGGGTAGAGAAAAACTGTTTTTT. Translation: CASSYPLQGGREKLFF.

The V and J genes are TRBV6-6 and TRBJ1-5; D is perhaps TRBD1 (6 bases). CDR1 MNHNY and CDR2 SVGAGI come from the germline V gene (reference sequence). The germline V and J ends were trimmed by 5 bases and 11 bases, with 10 bases remaining between them. The CDR3 runs 11 residues. The chain's CDR3 is CASSIAGAQHF. The CDR3 DNA reads TGTGCCAGCAGTATCGCAGGGGCCCAGCATTTT.

This chain joins TRBV11-2 and TRBJ2-3; a weak D match, TRBD1 (6 bases). This CDR3 comprises 12 residues. Germline assignment: CDR1 SGHAT and CDR2 FQNNGV. V was cut by 2 bases and J by 10 bases, with 10 bases left in between. The CDR3 loop is CASSLRQVPQYF. The CDR3 region has the DNA TGTGCCAGCAGCTTACGACAGGTTCCGCAGTATTTT.

The chain carries TRBV12-3 or TRBV12-4 and TRBJ1-1, with 7 bases identical to TRBD1. After removal of 5 bases from V and 1 base from J, the junction contained 1 base not matched to a gene. CDR3 length: 13 residues. The CDR3 DNA is TGTGCCAGCAGTCGACAGGGGAACACTGAAGCTTTCTTT. Its protein product is CASSRQGNTEAFF.

J is TRBJ2-7 and V is TRBV18; 10 bases fit TRBD2. J was trimmed by 4 bases and V by 4 bases; bases with no gene match: 7. This CDR3 region has 15 residues. Per the germline V gene, CDR1 is KGHSH and CDR2 is LQKENI. CDR3 nucleotide sequence: TGTGCCAGCTCACTCCTTCTAGCGGGAGAATACGAGCAGTACTTC. Amino acid sequence: CASSLLLAGEYEQYF.

V gene TRBV6-1 combines with J gene TRBJ2-2, with a possible D match to TRBD1 (6 bases). CDR1 and CDR2 (germline): MNHNS, SASEGT. CDR3 size: 16 residues. V was trimmed by 3 bases and J by 4 bases, leaving 15 bases between them. The CDR3 DNA is TGTGCCAGCAGTGACCCAAACAGGGCGGGCACCGGGGAGCTGTTTTTT. Its protein is CASSDPNRAGTGELFF.

The chain joins TRBV19 to TRBJ1-1, with no clear D. V was trimmed by 10 bases and J by 2 bases, leaving 14 bases between them. Per germline, CDR1 LNHDA and CDR2 SQIVND (reference sequence). This CDR3 region has 13 residues. For the CDR3, the DNA is TGTGCCACCGTGGAGAGATCTAACACTGAAGCTTTCTTT. This encodes CATVERSNTEAFF.

The gene calls are TRBV18 and TRBJ1-2; a weak D match, TRBD1 (5 bases). Germline V lookup: CDR1 KGHSH, CDR2 LQKENI. The CDR3 sequence is 19 residues long. Trimming left V 3 bases short and J 1 base short, with 24 bases between. DNA of the CDR3: TGTGCCAGCTCACCGATGGGGCTTCTCAGGGTGGATCTTAACTATGGCTACACCTTC. This sequence encodes CASSPMGLLRVDLNYGYTF.

The chain uses TRBV4-2 and TRBJ2-1, with 9 bases matching TRBD2. The ends lost 1 base at V and 9 bases at J; junction bases unmatched: 10. In germline, CDR1 is LGHNA, CDR2 YNFKEQ. The CDR3 runs to 16 residues. Here the CDR3 DNA reads TGTGCCAGCAGCCAAGGGGCACCGGGACTAGCCGCTGAGCAGTTCTTC. It is translated as CASSQGAPGLAAEQFF.

The CDR3 DNA follows: TGTGCCAGCAGCTCAGGGGGCGGTTCACCCCTCCACTTT. Protein sequence: CASSSGGGSPLHF. The gene calls are TRBV11-3 and TRBJ1-6; 8 bases agree with TRBD1. V gave up 4 bases and J gave up 9 bases; unmatched junction bases: 2. Per germline, CDR1 SGHNT and CDR2 YENEEA. The CDR3 is made up of 13 amino acids.

This chain uses TRBV28 with TRBJ1-3; D might be TRBD1 (6 bases). CDR1 is MDHEN and CDR2 is SYDVKM in the germline V gene. The CDR3 covers 15 residues. With 7 bases removed from V and 0 bases from J, the gap between germline ends came to 13 bases. CDR3 DNA: TGTGCCAGCACCCCGGACAGCTACTCTGGAAACACCATATATTTT. It translates to CASTPDSYSGNTIYF.

The J gene is TRBJ1-3, the V gene TRBV19, with 9 bases identical to TRBD1. V shed 5 bases, J shed 4 bases, and the junction held 18 bases outside the gene matches. Germline V gives CDR1 LNHDA, CDR2 SQIVND (reference sequence). The CDR3 covers 19 residues. The CDR3 region has the DNA TGTGCCAGTAGTGTACCGGGACAGGGTAAGGCAGCGATCGGAAACACCATATATTTT. As protein: CASSVPGQGKAAIGNTIYF.

The chain couples TRBV7-2 to TRBJ2-1, with TRBD2 identical over 9 bases. Trimming cost V 5 bases and J 2 bases; bases outside gene matches: 4. The CDR3 totals 15 residues. The V gene's germline CDR1 is SGHTA and CDR2 FQGNSA. CDR3 protein: CASSPLAGPYNEQFF. CDR3 in DNA: TGTGCCAGCAGCCCCCTAGCGGGACCCTACAATGAGCAGTTCTTC.

The rearrangement links TRBV2 to TRBJ2-5; TRBD2 agrees at 14 bases. V lost 4 bases, J lost 3 bases, and 4 bases stayed unmatched. Germline V CDR1 and CDR2: SNHLY, FYNNEI. This CDR3 spans 16 amino acids. The CDR3 here is CASSGLAGGSKETQYF. The CDR3 DNA reads as TGTGCCAGCAGTGGACTAGCGGGAGGGAGCAAAGAGACCCAGTACTTC.

The CDR3 sequence: CASSYGAVQETQYF. DNA for the CDR3: TGTGCCAGCAGTTACGGAGCAGTCCAAGAGACCCAGTACTTC. The J gene is TRBJ2-5, the V gene TRBV6-5; no clear D. The CDR3 covers 14 residues. V was shortened by 2 bases and J by 1 base, with 8 bases between the two germline ends. From germline, CDR1 is MNHEY and CDR2 SVGAGI.

A single count supports this clone. The chain has TRBV24-1 and TRBJ2-5; tentatively, D is TRBD1 (5 bases). The CDR3 loop spans 14 amino acids. V was trimmed by 4 bases and J by 1 base, leaving 9 bases between them. The germline V gene encodes CDR1 KGHDR and CDR2 SFDVKD. CDR3 DNA sequence: TGTGCCACCAGTGAGGGCAGGGCCCAAGAGACCCAGTACTTC. Amino acids: CATSEGRAQETQYF.

The count of this clone is one. CDR3 residues: CASKRAAQGAEAFF. CDR3 sequence (DNA): TGTGCCAGCAAAAGAGCCGCACAGGGCGCTGAAGCTTTCTTT. The genes are TRBV6-5 and TRBJ1-1; possibly TRBD1 for D (6 bases). Trimming removed 7 bases from V and 6 bases from J, with 18 bases in between. The CDR3 extends over 14 amino acids. Germline CDR1 is MNHEY and CDR2 is SVGAGI.

V and J are TRBV2 and TRBJ1-5; the match to TRBD1 covers 8 bases. Unmatched junction bases numbered 7, after V lost 5 bases and J lost 1 base. The CDR3 runs to 16 residues. Germline lookup yields CDR1 SNHLY and CDR2 FYNNEI. This chain's CDR3 is CASSSLTGASNQPQHF. DNA of the CDR3: TGTGCCAGCAGTAGCCTGACAGGGGCCAGCAATCAGCCCCAGCATTTT.

V gene TRBV7-6 combines with J gene TRBJ2-1; D gene uncertain. Trimming took off 1 base at V and 9 bases at J, with 4 bases between the two ends. CDR3 length: 11 residues. The germline V gene encodes CDR1 SGHVS and CDR2 FNYEAQ. The CDR3 bases are TGTGCCAGCAGCTTAGTCGGTGAGCAGTTCTTC. This encodes CASSLVGEQFF.

The rearrangement uses TRBV7-3 and TRBJ2-5; 9 bases match TRBD2. Germline-derived CDR1 and CDR2 are SGHTA and FQGTGA. After removal of 1 base from V and 5 bases from J, the junction contained 5 bases not matched to a gene. This CDR3 is 15 amino acids long. CDR3 loop: CASSLNGLAGETQYF. CDR3 bases: TGTGCCAGCAGCTTAAATGGTCTAGCGGGGGAGACCCAGTACTTC.

In its sample, this clone was seen a few times. The missing conserved phenylalanine or tryptophan at the end of this CDR3 makes a read error likely. The DNA is left out, because the CDR3 cannot be placed on it with certainty; the CDR3 is given as TCRdb lists it. V usage is TRBV24-1 and J usage is TRBJ1-2; TRBD1, the table's D call, lacks a check against the DNA. Germline V lookup: CDR1 KGHDR, CDR2 SFDVKD. The CDR3 is 23 residues long, ends included. The CDR3 reads CATSDPSWTVLPFEAVCKLGLGL.

The J gene is TRBJ1-4, the V gene TRBV30; the D gene is possibly TRBD1 (5 bases). CDR1 is GTSNPN, CDR2 SVGIG, per germline (reference sequence). V lost 2 bases and J lost 8, with 24 bases in between. The CDR3 length is 17 residues. The DNA of the CDR3 is TGTGCCTGGAGTTCCGGTGTTTTTGGAGGGGAGTTGGAAAAACTGTTTTTT. Residues: CAWSSGVFGGELEKLFF.

The rearrangement joins TRBV19 to TRBJ1-2; 9 positions match TRBD1. V shed 5 bases, J shed 4 bases, and the junction held 8 bases outside the gene matches. Germline values: CDR1 LNHDA, CDR2 SQIVND (reference sequence). The CDR3 spans 15 residues. CDR3 residues: CASSAGTGWSYGYTF. CDR3 DNA sequence: TGTGCCAGTAGTGCCGGGACAGGGTGGAGCTATGGCTACACCTTC.

This sequence joins TRBV27 and TRBJ2-1; the match to TRBD2 covers 8 bases. The junction had 11 bases not matched to a gene; V was cut back by 1 base and J by 3 bases. Germline CDR1 is MNHEY and CDR2 is SMNVEV (reference sequence). This CDR3 contains 18 residues. The CDR3 reads CASSLYPFSGTIYNEQFF. For the CDR3, the DNA is TGTGCCAGCAGTTTATACCCATTTAGCGGGACAATCTACAATGAGCAGTTCTTC.

This clone showed up just once. The chain links TRBV9 to TRBJ2-3; 7 positions match TRBD2. Germline CDR1 is SGDLS and CDR2 is YYNGEE. The CDR3 runs to 14 residues. With 3 bases clipped from V and 5 bases from J, the junction kept 6 bases outside the gene matches. The CDR3 DNA sequence: TGTGCCAGCAGCGCATCTAGCGGAGGAGATACGCAGTATTTT. Translation gives CASSASSGGDTQYF.